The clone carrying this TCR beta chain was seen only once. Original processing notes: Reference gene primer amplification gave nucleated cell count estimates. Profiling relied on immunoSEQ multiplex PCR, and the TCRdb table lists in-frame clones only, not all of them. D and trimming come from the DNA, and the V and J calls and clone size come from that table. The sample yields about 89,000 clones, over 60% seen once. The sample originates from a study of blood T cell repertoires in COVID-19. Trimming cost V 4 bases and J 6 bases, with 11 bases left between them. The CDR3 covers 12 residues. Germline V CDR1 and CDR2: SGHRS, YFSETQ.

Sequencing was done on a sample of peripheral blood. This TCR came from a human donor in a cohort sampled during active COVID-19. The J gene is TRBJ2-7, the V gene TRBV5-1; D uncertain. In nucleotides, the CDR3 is TGCGCCAGCAGCCACGCAGCGTCCGAGCAGTACTTC. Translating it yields CASSHAASEQYF. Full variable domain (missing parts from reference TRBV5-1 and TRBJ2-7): KAGVTQTPRYLIKTRGQQVTLSCSPISGHRSVSWYQQTPGQGLQFLFEYFSETQRNKGNFPGRFSGRQFSNSRSEMNVSTLELGDSALYLCASSHAASEQYFGPGTRLTVT.